The 20 T cell receptor beta chains reported below all come from one sample, sequenced in a study of T cell changes during pregnancy in multiple sclerosis. Method: immunoSEQ multiplex PCR; TCRdb's copy keeps in-frame clones and lacks some. The data hold about 40,000 clones, with around 90% observed a single time. Sequenced here: CD4+ T cells from peripheral blood mononuclear cells, sampled before pregnancy. These receptors were obtained from a female donor with multiple sclerosis, enrolled in a pregnancy study.

The chain joins TRBV5-4 to TRBJ2-1, with 14 bases that match TRBD2. This CDR3 region has 17 residues. The junction had 6 bases not matched to a gene; V was cut back by 0 bases and J by 7 bases. Germline CDR1 is SGHNT and CDR2 is YYREEE (reference sequence). In nucleotides, the CDR3 is TGTGCCAGCAGCTTGGGAAAGACTAGCGGGGGGGCGAATGAGCAGTTCTTC. It codes for CASSLGKTSGGANEQFF.

The V and J genes are TRBV7-2 and TRBJ1-2; D gene uncertain. Trimming shortened V by 4 bases and J by 4 bases, and 16 bases separated the two germline ends. The length of the CDR3 is 15 residues. CDR1 SGHTA and CDR2 FQGNSA come from the germline V gene. The CDR3 DNA follows: TGTGCCAGCAGCTCCCGAAACGAGCGCTTCTATGGCTACACCTTC. Residues: CASSSRNERFYGYTF.

The chain carries TRBV18 and TRBJ1-5; D gene ambiguous. The CDR3 runs to 14 residues. Deletions cut 3 bases from V and 6 bases from J, with 12 bases between. Germline-derived CDR1 and CDR2 are KGHSH and LQKENI. The CDR3 coding sequence is TGTGCCAGCTCACCGCGAGTGATTACTCAGCCCCAGCATTTT. Protein: CASSPRVITQPQHF.

This chain joins TRBV4-3 and TRBJ2-5, with D tentatively TRBD1 (6 bases). This CDR3 comprises 17 residues. Per the germline V gene, CDR1 is LGHNA and CDR2 is YSLEER. V lost 1 base and J lost 4, with 19 bases in between. The CDR3 region is CASSQGLRQGLPETQYF. For the CDR3, the DNA is TGCGCCAGCAGCCAAGGTCTCCGGCAGGGGCTCCCAGAGACCCAGTACTTC.

The rearrangement joins TRBV2 to TRBJ2-7; tentatively, D is TRBD1 (6 bases). Germline V gene lookup returns CDR1 SNHLY and CDR2 FYNNEI. V gave up 5 bases and J gave up 3 bases, with 11 bases separating them. The CDR3 has 13 residues. CDR3 in amino acids: CASSLGQSYEQYF. Written as DNA, the CDR3 is TGTGCCAGCAGTCTGGGACAAAGCTACGAGCAGTACTTC.

This clone was observed once. This chain connects TRBV25-1 to TRBJ1-1, with 7 bases identical to TRBD1. Germline assignment: CDR1 MGHDK and CDR2 SYGVNS. After removal of 5 bases from V and 4 bases from J, the junction contained 10 bases not matched to a gene. CDR3 length: 15 residues. CDR3 in DNA: TGTGCCAGCAGTCCTTTGACAGGGAGTCTCACTGAAGCTTTCTTT. This encodes CASSPLTGSLTEAFF.

V gene TRBV20-1 combines with J gene TRBJ1-2; 7 bases fit TRBD1. The V gene end was trimmed by 6 bases and the J gene end by 8 bases; junction bases not matched to a gene: 6. The V gene's germline CDR1 is DFQATT and CDR2 SNEGSKA (reference sequence). The CDR3 sequence is 11 residues long. This chain's CDR3 is CSANRGEGYTF. DNA of the CDR3: TGCAGTGCGAACAGGGGTGAAGGCTACACCTTC.

This sequence joins TRBV2 and TRBJ2-4; D may be TRBD2 (5 bases). V lost 4 bases, J lost 0 bases, and 10 bases lay in between. The CDR3 sequence is 15 residues long. Germline V lookup: CDR1 SNHLY, CDR2 FYNNEI. The CDR3 DNA reads as TGTGCCAGCAGTGGGGAGAGGCGAGCCAAAAACATTCAGTACTTC. Protein product: CASSGERRAKNIQYF.

The chain carries TRBV5-1 and TRBJ2-3; 7 bases are a match to TRBD2. The V gene's germline CDR1 is SGHRS and CDR2 YFSETQ. The CDR3 spans 14 residues. The trim removed 4 bases at V and 0 bases at J, leaving 2 bases unmatched. The CDR3 region has the DNA TGCGCCAGCAGCCCGGGGGGTAGCACAGATACGCAGTATTTT. Translated, it gives CASSPGGSTDTQYF.

This chain joins TRBV6-1 and TRBJ1-4; D not certain. The germline V gene has CDR1 MNHNS and CDR2 SASEGT. V lost 3 bases and J 8 bases, leaving 10 bases between the germline ends. CDR3 length: 13 amino acids. CDR3 sequence: CASSDPFEEKLFF. Written as DNA, the CDR3 is TGTGCCAGCAGTGACCCCTTCGAGGAAAAACTGTTTTTT.

CDR3 nucleotide sequence: TGTGCCTGGAGCCCGGGTCTCTATGGCTACACCTTC. Protein: CAWSPGLYGYTF. The chain is built from TRBV30 and TRBJ1-2, with D hard to call. V gave up 3 bases and J gave up 4 bases, with 9 bases separating them. The germline CDR1 and CDR2 sequences are GTSNPN and SVGIG (reference sequence). The CDR3 contains 12 residues.

The chain employs TRBV18 and TRBJ1-1, with TRBD1 matching over 10 bases. V shed 8 bases and J 7 bases; nucleotides not matched to a gene: 7. CDR3 length: 13 residues. Germline CDR1 KGHSH, CDR2 LQKENI. The CDR3 loop is CASTNRDRGEAFF. CDR3 nucleotides: TGTGCCAGCACTAACCGGGACAGGGGTGAAGCTTTCTTT.

The chain couples TRBV30 to TRBJ1-1; D unresolved. The CDR3 loop spans 13 amino acids. V lost 6 bases and J lost 1, with 12 bases in between. Per the germline V gene, CDR1 is GTSNPN and CDR2 is SVGIG (reference sequence). CDR3 protein: CACLQTPNTEAFF. Here the CDR3 DNA reads TGTGCCTGCCTTCAGACACCGAACACTGAAGCTTTCTTT.

This sequence joins TRBV5-1 and TRBJ2-1, with D tentatively TRBD2 (6 bases). Trimming removed 4 bases at V and 9 bases at J, with 17 bases between. The germline V gene has CDR1 SGHRS and CDR2 YFSETQ. The CDR3 has 14 residues. The CDR3 DNA is TGCGCCAGCAGCACCCTCGCGGGGACCGGTGAGCAGTTCTTC. This sequence encodes CASSTLAGTGEQFF.

The chain carries TRBV4-3 and TRBJ2-3; D is possibly TRBD2 (6 bases). This CDR3 has 16 amino acids. Germline assignment: CDR1 LGHNA and CDR2 YSLEER. The V end lost 4 bases, the J end lost 0 bases, and 14 bases lay between the germline ends. The CDR3 loop reads CASSPRGRGSTDTQYF. The CDR3 DNA sequence: TGCGCCAGCAGCCCGAGGGGACGGGGGAGCACAGATACGCAGTATTTT.

The chain uses TRBV2 and TRBJ1-2; a weak D match, TRBD1 (6 bases). Germline V gives CDR1 SNHLY, CDR2 FYNNEI. There are 15 residues in the CDR3. The ends were cut back, 5 bases at V and 2 bases at J, with 15 bases in the middle. In DNA, the CDR3 is TGTGCCAGCAGTCCCGCATTGACAGGAAACTATGGCTACACCTTC. This translates into CASSPALTGNYGYTF.

The chain carries TRBV2 and TRBJ2-3; TRBD2 is a possible D gene (5 bases). CDR1 is SNHLY, CDR2 FYNNEI, per germline. With 8 bases removed from V and 2 bases from J, the gap between germline ends came to 11 bases. This CDR3 comprises 13 residues. The CDR3 DNA is TGTGCCAGCTCGGACTTAATCACAGATACGCAGTATTTT. Its translation is CASSDLITDTQYF.

The V and J genes are TRBV19 and TRBJ2-7; D uncertain. Trimming stripped 5 bases from V and 1 base from J, with 9 bases between. This CDR3 comprises 13 residues. Per the germline V gene, CDR1 is LNHDA and CDR2 is SQIVND (reference sequence). CDR3: CASSPTPSYEQYF. CDR3 bases: TGTGCCAGTAGTCCCACTCCTTCCTACGAGCAGTACTTC.

The genes are TRBV7-2 and TRBJ1-2; no definite D call. Germline CDR1 SGHTA, CDR2 FQGNSA. The CDR3 covers 15 residues. Trimming took off 5 bases at V and 0 bases at J, with 13 bases between the two ends. CDR3 amino acids: CASSPHRGTNYGYTF. CDR3 nucleotide sequence: TGTGCCAGCAGCCCCCACCGAGGGACTAACTATGGCTACACCTTC.

This chain connects TRBV19 to TRBJ1-2; perhaps TRBD1 as D (6 bases). V was trimmed by 3 bases and J by 5 bases, leaving 10 bases between them. CDR3 length: 13 amino acids. Germline V gene data show CDR1 as LNHDA and CDR2 as SQIVND (reference sequence). CDR3 sequence (DNA): TGTGCCAGTAGTATGGCAGGGGCATATGGCTACACCTTC. This gives the protein CASSMAGAYGYTF.